The following is a TCR beta chain sequence with its context. This record comes from a study of T cell changes during pregnancy in multiple sclerosis. Profiling relied on immunoSEQ multiplex PCR, and the TCRdb table lists in-frame clones only, not all of them. This repertoire shows approximately 100,000 clones, roughly 92% found once; its top ten account for about 3%. This CDR3 has 16 residues. Germline V lookup: CDR1 MNHEY, CDR2 SVGAGI. Trimming cost V 4 bases and J 7 bases, with 22 bases left between them. This receptor was identified in a female donor with multiple sclerosis, enrolled in a pregnancy study. This specimen was peripheral blood, taken after pregnancy. The rearrangement links TRBV6-5 to TRBJ1-2; no firm D call. DNA for the CDR3: TGTGCCAGCAGTTCCATCGACACAACGTTTGTAGGTGGCTACACCTTC. Residues: CASSSIDTTFVGGYTF.